The 7 T cell receptor beta chains presented below share a single source sample, sequenced in a study of blood T cell repertoires in COVID-19. Produced via immunoSEQ multiplex PCR; TCRdb's table is partial and in-frame only. Among under 250,000 clones listed, about nine tenths were seen once. The sample consisted of peripheral blood. The receptors shown here come from a man between 50 and 59 years old with COVID-19, enrolled during active disease.

V is TRBV7-9 and J is TRBJ1-1; D is unresolved. The V gene lost 6 bases and the J gene lost 6 bases, with 17 bases spanning the gap. The germline gives CDR1 SEHNR, CDR2 FQNEAQ (reference sequence). This CDR3 is built from 14 residues. The CDR3 protein is CASSIASRDSEAFF. In DNA form, the CDR3 reads TGTGCCAGCAGTATTGCGTCCCGCGATTCTGAAGCTTTCTTT.

The chain employs TRBV28 and TRBJ2-1; D is ambiguous. This CDR3 spans 14 amino acids. Germline V CDR1 and CDR2: MDHEN, SYDVKM. The V end lost 3 bases, the J end lost 5 bases, and 11 bases lay between the germline ends. The CDR3 loop reads CASSFFGVDNEQFF. The CDR3 region has the DNA TGTGCCAGCAGTTTCTTTGGAGTAGACAATGAGCAGTTCTTC.

The genes are TRBV4-3 and TRBJ2-1; TRBD2 agrees at 7 bases. Unmatched junction bases numbered 2, after V lost 0 bases and J lost 12 bases. Germline CDR1 is LGHNA and CDR2 is YSLEER. This CDR3 spans 12 amino acids. The CDR3 DNA reads TGCGCCAGCAGCCAAGAAGCGGGGCCGCAGTTCTTC. This encodes CASSQEAGPQFF.

V usage is TRBV7-9 and J usage is TRBJ1-5; D possibly corresponds to TRBD1 (5 bases). The CDR3 spans 16 residues. The germline V and J ends were trimmed by 5 bases and 4 bases, with 18 bases remaining between them. CDR1 and CDR2 (germline): SEHNR, FQNEAQ (reference sequence). The CDR3: CASSPHGGTPNQPQHF. The DNA of the CDR3 is TGTGCCAGCAGCCCACACGGCGGGACCCCGAATCAGCCCCAGCATTTT. The full variable domain, completed using reference TRBV7-9 and TRBJ1-5, is DTGVSQNPRHKITKRGQNVTFRCDPISEHNRLYWYRQTLGQGPEFLTYFQNEAQLEKSRLLSDRFSAERPKGSFSTLEIQRTEQGDSAMYLCASSPHGGTPNQPQHFGDGTRLSIL.

This chain joins TRBV30 and TRBJ1-1; TRBD1 matches 8 bases. CDR1 and CDR2 from the germline V gene are GTSNPN and SVGIG (reference sequence). The CDR3 has 13 residues. The V gene end was trimmed by 7 bases and the J gene end by 0 bases; junction bases not matched to a gene: 4. DNA for the CDR3: TGTGCCTCCCGACAGGGGATGAACACTGAAGCTTTCTTT. Amino acid sequence: CASRQGMNTEAFF.

V is TRBV5-6 and J is TRBJ1-6, with TRBD1 as a possible D gene (5 bases). From germline, CDR1 is SGHDT and CDR2 YYEEEE. This CDR3 has 15 amino acids. Trimming pared 3 bases from V and 5 bases from J, leaving 12 bases between. DNA of the CDR3: TGTGCCAGCAGCTACAGGTGGGCCAATAATTCACCCCTCCACTTT. Translation gives CASSYRWANNSPLHF.

This clone was detected only once. This chain joins TRBV4-2 and TRBJ2-1; 10 bases agree with TRBD2. Germline CDR1 is LGHNA and CDR2 is YNFKEQ. The CDR3 has 18 amino acids. Trimming cost V 4 bases and J 4 bases; bases outside gene matches: 13. The CDR3 nucleotides are TGTGCCAGCAGCCCTAGGAGCGGGGGGGCTTCGGGGTACAATGAGCAGTTCTTC. This encodes CASSPRSGGASGYNEQFF.